Listed below are T cell receptor beta chains from one sample, sequenced in a study of T-cell memory formation after mild COVID-19. TCRdb reprocessed the 5' RACE reads with MiXCR, giving one entry per CDR3 protein. The table lists roughly 450,000 distinct CDR3 sequences, approximately 18% of them singletons, with approximately 13% in the top ten. Sequenced: PBMCs or a T cell subset sorted from them (not recorded which). The receptors were gathered from an adult woman who had mild COVID-19 (a few samples of this study predate the infection). Cell type and time point are not known. Both conserved end residues are part of each CDR3. D genes are given only for firm matches. Rows give clone size only sometimes, using once, few, many, or a class for an expanded clone.

size,D,V,J,CDR3,DNA
-,-,TRBV21-1,TRBJ1-1,CASSSRDRMNTEAFF,TGTGCCAGCAGCTCTCGGGACAGAATGAACACTGAAGCTTTCTTT
-,TRBD2,TRBV11-3,TRBJ2-2,CASSGGRNTGELFF,TGTGCCAGCAGCGGCGGGAGGAACACCGGGGAGCTGTTTTTT
many,TRBD2,TRBV20-1,TRBJ2-3,CSAIILAGGADTQYF,TGCAGTGCTATAATTCTAGCGGGAGGAGCAGATACGCAGTATTTT
few,TRBD1,TRBV7-2,TRBJ1-5,CASSLAQGARQPQHF,TGTGCCAGCAGCTTAGCGCAGGGGGCGCGGCAGCCCCAGCATTTT
-,TRBD1,TRBV30,TRBJ2-1,CAWSPPGQGAYNEQFF,TGTGCCTGGAGTCCTCCTGGACAGGGGGCTTACAATGAGCAGTTCTTC
few,-,TRBV7-2,TRBJ1-1,CASSFVYTEAFF,TGTGCCAGCAGCTTCGTGTACACTGAAGCTTTCTTT
many,TRBD1,TRBV5-1,TRBJ2-7,CASSFRQGVDEQYF,TGCGCCAGCAGCTTCAGACAGGGAGTCGACGAGCAGTACTTC
-,-,TRBV18,TRBJ1-1,CASSPRAGTMNTEAFF,TGTGCCAGCTCACCGAGGGCAGGGACGATGAACACTGAAGCTTTCTTT
few,-,TRBV12-3/TRBV12-4,TRBJ1-4,CASSQWGDPNEKLFF,TGTGCCAGCAGCCAGTGGGGGGACCCGAATGAAAAACTGTTTTTT
-,-,TRBV6-6,TRBJ1-4,CASSLRSPEEKLFF,TGTGCCAGCAGTCTAAGGTCCCCTGAGGAAAAACTGTTTTTT
-,-,TRBV6-4,TRBJ1-1,CPPGGINTEAFF,TGCCCCCCTGGGGGGATTAACACTGAAGCTTTCTTT
few,TRBD2,TRBV6-1,TRBJ2-1,CASMPLNFGDIRGVGTGWFF,TGTGCCAGCATGCCGTTGAACTTTGGGGATATCCGGGGGGTTGGGACTGGTTGGTTCTTC
-,-,TRBV4-3,TRBJ1-1,CASSQVRVENTEAFF,TGCGCCAGCAGCCAAGTTCGGGTCGAGAACACTGAAGCTTTCTTT
-,TRBD2,TRBV4-1,TRBJ2-1,CASSQLGLAGVNEQFF,TGCGCCAGCAGCCAACTGGGACTAGCGGGGGTGAATGAGCAGTTCTTC
-,-,TRBV27,TRBJ2-3,CASSTWAPTDTQYF,TGTGCCAGCAGTACCTGGGCCCCCACAGATACGCAGTATTTT
few,-,TRBV5-1,TRBJ1-1,CASSLDRSDTAFF,TGCGCCAGCAGCTTGGATAGGTCGGACACGGCTTTCTTT
few,-,TRBV24-1,TRBJ1-5,CATSETTGPPSAQHF,TGTGCCACCAGTGAGACCACAGGGCCCCCCTCCGCCCAGCATTTT